This T cell receptor (beta chain) emerged from a study of blood T cell repertoires in COVID-19 (dated by TCRdb to 2018 to 2020). At the level of the whole study: Samples covering the acute and convalescent phases of COVID-19 were provided by collaborators in the United States, Italy and Spain. The material from the prospective study consisted of cDNA or gDNA derived from T cells, B-cell-depleted T cells, or PBMCs. Subjects who had been exposed to COVID-19, were actively infected with it, or had recovered from it provided the deeply sampled blood TCRbeta repertoires that made up the dataset. The repertoires were made available in a free public database intended to serve as a resource for research on the immune response to SARS-CoV-2. The samples were drawn from the first 160 participants of the ongoing ImmuneRACE study and from 950 to 1,500 subjects provided by 6 global collaborators. A de-identified subject ID, COVID-19 status, age in years and sex were almost always included in the sample metadata. HLA class I and class II types, where available, came from metadata supplied by the sample provider rather than from assay-based typing.

V gives up 7 bases and J gives up 6 bases, and the segment between their germline ends measures 15 bases. There are 13 amino acids in the CDR3, from cysteine to phenylalanine inclusive. The kept DNA is CDR3 alone, 39 bases in frame from the first base. Reading the germline V gene gives CDR1 SGHTA and CDR2 FQGTGA. Regarding this clone: Its antigen target is currently unknown. Base qualities are missing; no much larger clone stands one base away.

Study-level results and caveats: Clinical and demographic metadata were provided uncurated, with the amount varying by source and participant.

Another Seattle source contributed samples from volunteer blood donors who had recovered from COVID-19. Collaborating institutions collected whole blood in K2EDTA tubes following their own protocols. For TCRbeta analysis, collaborators shipped samples in one of three forms: frozen whole blood, isolated PBMCs, or DNA extracted from either of those sample types. The immunoSEQ Assay, a bias-controlled multiplex PCR, was used to amplify TCRbeta CDR3 regions from genomic DNA. The study's own analysis went as follows. The number of nucleated cells in each sample was estimated from the amplification of reference gene primers within the assay. Sequence reads were collapsed and filtered to measure the absolute abundance of every unique TCRbeta CDR3 rearrangement. For each sample, productive Simpson clonality was calculated as the square root of Simpson's diversity index across productive rearrangements. TCRdb obtained this table from immuneACCESS and retained in-frame rearrangements with V and J assigned. These tables miss some clones; where compared with another copy, unresolved V genes account for less than half of the shortfall, and the remainder is unexplained. The V and J calls and the clone size are those of that table, but D and trimming were determined from the DNA. Present in this sample are about 160,000 clones, about nine tenths of which were seen just once. Roughly 4% of the sample rests with the top ten.

Sample: peripheral blood. Recombination joined TRBV7-3 with TRBJ1-1, with the D gene uncertain. This receptor was identified in a woman aged 60-70 years who had recovered from COVID-19. The CDR3 region reads CASTQFSVSEAFF. The DNA sequence is TGTGCCAGCACCCAATTTAGTGTATCTGAAGCTTTCTTT.